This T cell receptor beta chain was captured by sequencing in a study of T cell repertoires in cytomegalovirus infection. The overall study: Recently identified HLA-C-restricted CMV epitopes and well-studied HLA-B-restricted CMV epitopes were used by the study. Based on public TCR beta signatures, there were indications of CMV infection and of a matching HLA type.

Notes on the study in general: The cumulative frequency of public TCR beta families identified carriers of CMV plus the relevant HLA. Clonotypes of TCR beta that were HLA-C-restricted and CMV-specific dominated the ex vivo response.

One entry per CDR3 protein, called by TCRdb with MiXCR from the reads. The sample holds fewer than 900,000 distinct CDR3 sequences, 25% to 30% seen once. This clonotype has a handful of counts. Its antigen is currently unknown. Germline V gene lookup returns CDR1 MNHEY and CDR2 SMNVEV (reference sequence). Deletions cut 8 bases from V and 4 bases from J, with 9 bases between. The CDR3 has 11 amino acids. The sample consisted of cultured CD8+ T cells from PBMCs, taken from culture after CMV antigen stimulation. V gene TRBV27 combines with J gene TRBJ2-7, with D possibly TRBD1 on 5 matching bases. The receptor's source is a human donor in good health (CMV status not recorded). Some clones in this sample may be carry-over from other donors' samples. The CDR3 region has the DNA TGTGCCAGCGGGGCAGGGTACGAGCAGTACGTC. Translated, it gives CASGAGYEQYV.